This T cell receptor beta chain was recorded in a study of OX40 agonist ivuxolimab in advanced cancers. Study in general: The dose-escalation cohort was around 83% male, with a mean age of 60 years, ranging about 23 to 80. Antecedent anti-PD-1, anti-PD-L1 or anti-CTLA-4 therapy was permissible, with about 39% having received some.

Findings and caveats of the study: The average count of expanded clones was higher among CD8+ T cells than among CD4+.

About this clone itself: Its antigen remains unidentified.

The data were produced by immunoSEQ multiplex PCR, yet TCRdb's version contains in-frame clones alone and is incomplete. The sample carries 87,000 or so clones, around 87% recorded once. CDR1 is SGHNT and CDR2 is YYREEE in the germline V gene (reference sequence). The V end was cut by 0 bases, the J end by 2 bases, with 11 bases between. The CDR3 loop spans 15 amino acids. Specimen: CD4+ or CD8+ T cells sorted from blood, collected in a trial of the OX40 agonist ivuxolimab. This TCR was recovered from an adult with an advanced solid tumor such as melanoma, head and neck, liver or kidney cancer. This sequence joins TRBV5-4 and TRBJ1-1; D might be TRBD1 (6 bases). In DNA form, the CDR3 reads TGTGCCAGCAGCTTGGGCGGGGGGGCCAACACTGAAGCTTTCTTT. The encoded protein is CASSLGGGANTEAFF.